Below are 4 T cell receptor beta chains sequenced from a single sample in a study of cytomegalovirus exposure and HLA in healthy donors. Primers: 60 Vbeta forward and 13 Jbeta reverse. TCRdb's copy holds only in-frame clones and misses some; the assay was immunoSEQ multiplex PCR. Of 95,000 to 150,000 clones listed, less than 20% are singletons. Sequenced input: PBMCs. The receptors were sampled from a woman between 18 and 30 years old in good health and CMV-seronegative.

This clone occurred a few times. The chain employs TRBV2 and TRBJ1-2, with 10 positions matching TRBD1. CDR3 length equals 15 residues. Losses at the gene ends were 6 bases for V and 2 bases for J; bases not matched to a gene: 6. The germline V gene encodes CDR1 SNHLY and CDR2 FYNNEI. The CDR3 sequence is CASRDRGLDNYGYTF. The CDR3 DNA reads as TGTGCCAGCAGGGACAGGGGGTTAGACAACTATGGCTACACCTTC.

This clone was observed a handful of times. This same CDR3 is encoded by further DNA sequences in the sample. This chain joins TRBV6-1 and TRBJ2-5; D is possibly TRBD2 (7 bases). Germline lookup yields CDR1 MNHNS and CDR2 SASEGT. V dropped 2 bases and J dropped 4 bases, with 11 bases sitting between them. This CDR3 spans 14 amino acids. The CDR3 loop reads CASSERGRGETQYF. The CDR3 region has the DNA TGTGCCAGCAGTGAAAGGGGGAGGGGAGAGACCCAGTACTTC.

This clone has more than one count but fewer than ten. The chain couples TRBV5-1 to TRBJ2-3; 14 nucleotides match TRBD2. Trimming took 4 bases from V and 0 from J; bases not matched to a gene: 16. This CDR3 contains 21 residues. CDR1 SGHRS and CDR2 YFSETQ come from the germline V gene. The chain's CDR3 is CASSRGSMTGTSGSSTDTQYF. Written as DNA, the CDR3 is TGCGCCAGCAGCCGGGGGTCTATGACCGGGACTAGCGGGAGCAGCACAGATACGCAGTATTTT.

V and J are TRBV4-3 and TRBJ2-3; 11 nucleotides agree with TRBD2. This CDR3 spans 16 amino acids. Germline V lookup: CDR1 LGHNA, CDR2 YSLEER. Trimming at V came to 3 bases and at J to 6 bases, leaving 8 bases not matched to a gene. The CDR3 sequence is CASSQSTSGGADTQYF. DNA of the CDR3: TGCGCCAGCAGCCAGTCAACTAGCGGGGGAGCGGATACGCAGTATTTT.